This T cell receptor (beta chain) is from a study of T-cell memory formation after mild COVID-19. Study in general: Clusters were largely donor specific.

The germline V gene has CDR1 SGDLS and CDR2 YYNGEE. The CDR3 runs to 12 residues. V lost 4 bases and J 8 bases, leaving 10 bases between the germline ends. Points on this clonotype: What it binds is not known.

Constant-segment primers served in 5'RACE that generated TCR alpha and TCR beta cDNA libraries bearing sample barcodes and UMIs. TCRdb redid the calling of the 5' RACE reads with MiXCR, one entry per CDR3 protein. This table has more than 75,000 distinct CDR3 sequences, about 23% appearing once. Study-wide findings and caveats: Memory from before infection featured some responding clones, which suggests cross-reactive memory joined. Contracting CD8+ clones were enriched in EMRA, CD4+ mainly in CM and EM.

Sequenced input: PBMCs or a T cell subset sorted from them (not recorded which). This TCR was recovered from a man younger than 35 who had mild COVID-19 (a few samples of this study predate the infection). Cell type and time point are not known. The chain employs TRBV9 and TRBJ2-1; possible D gene TRBD2, 6 bases. CDR3 DNA: TGTGCCAGCAGCCACCTAGCGTATGAGCAGTTCTTC. Translating gives CASSHLAYEQFF. The full variable domain, rest sourced from reference TRBV9 and TRBJ2-1, is DSGVTQTPKHLITATGQRVTLRCSPRSGDLSVYWYQQSLDQGLQFLIQYYNGEERAKGNILERFSAQQFPDLHSELNLSSLELGDSALYFCASSHLAYEQFFGPGTRLTVL.